This entry is about one T cell receptor (beta chain). The V gene's germline CDR1 is KGHSH and CDR2 LQKENI. V gave up 5 bases and J gave up 0 bases, with 11 bases separating them. The CDR3 runs to 14 residues. The data originate from a study of blood T cell repertoires in COVID-19. Turning to the study itself: COVID-19 samples from acute and convalescent phases originated in the United States, Italy and Spain. In each case, the material was cDNA or gDNA derived from T cells, B-cell-depleted T cells, or PBMCs.

As processed by the authors: Reference gene primer amplification yielded estimated nucleated cell counts. Clones were sequenced by immunoSEQ multiplex PCR, and TCRdb holds only the in-frame ones, with some missing. The V and J calls and the clone size are those of that table, but D and trimming were determined from the DNA. The sample has approximately 150,000 clones; about 86% are singletons. This chain uses TRBV18 with TRBJ2-7; possibly TRBD1 for D (5 bases). Sequences were obtained from peripheral blood. This sequence originates from a man aged 70 or older with active or convalescent COVID-19. CDR3 residues: CASSTRDFSYEQYF. The CDR3 DNA reads as TGTGCCAGCTCAACCAGGGATTTCTCCTACGAGCAGTACTTC.